Below, 9 T cell receptor beta chains from the same sample are listed, as sequenced in a study of metastatic and nonmetastatic thyroid tumors (TCRdb year 2020). Before undergoing thyroid surgery, none of the patients had been given any kind of treatment. The library came from PCR. TCRdb names Illumina HiSeq 4000 as the instrument used. The public reads were reprocessed in TCRdb via fastp at Q25 and MiXCR, keeping in-frame beta chains. The sample table shows tens of thousands of clones, and 20% to 25% are seen once. 10% to 15% of the sample is held by the ten biggest clonotypes. Sequencing was performed on tumor tissue. Receptors were obtained from a female donor with papillary thyroid cancer or a benign thyroid nodule (not recorded which). Some clones in this sample may be carry-over from other donors' samples.

This clone appeared many times. This CDR3 is CASSNSDSSGNTIYF. CDR3 nucleotide sequence: TGTGCCAGCAGCAATTCTGACAGCTCTGGAAACACCATATATTTT. The rearrangement uses TRBV7-9 and TRBJ1-3, with TRBD1 as a possible D gene (5 bases). The CDR3 spans 15 residues. Germline assignment: CDR1 SEHNR and CDR2 FQNEAQ (reference sequence). V lost 5 bases and J 0 bases, leaving 11 bases between the germline ends. Full variable domain (rest looked up from reference TRBV7-9 and TRBJ1-3): DTGVSQNPRHKITKRGQNVTFRCDPISEHNRLYWYRQTLGQGPEFLTYFQNEAQLEKSRLLSDRFSAERPKGSFSTLEIQRTEQGDSAMYLCASSNSDSSGNTIYFGEGSWLTVV.

The chain joins TRBV6-2 or TRBV6-3 to TRBJ2-2; 8 nucleotides match TRBD2. Germline assignment: CDR1 MNHEY and CDR2 SVGEGT. The CDR3 loop spans 17 amino acids. V was clipped by 2 bases and J by 7 bases; unmatched bases: 12. The CDR3 sequence: CASSYPDPGGRSGELFF. In DNA form, the CDR3 reads TGTGCCAGCAGTTACCCTGATCCGGGAGGGAGGAGCGGGGAGCTGTTTTTT.

For the CDR3, the DNA is TGTGCCAGCAGTGAAGCGACAGGGGGAGGGGAAAAACTGTTTTTT. It translates to CASSEATGGGEKLFF. The chain uses TRBV6-1 and TRBJ1-4; 9 bases match TRBD1. The CDR3 has 15 amino acids. Germline CDR1 and CDR2: MNHNS and SASEGT. V lost 0 bases and J lost 8; bases outside the gene matches: 4.

This clone was seen at least ten times. The rearrangement joins TRBV10-1 to TRBJ2-1; weak D call: TRBD2 (5 bases). Germline V lookup: CDR1 WNHNN, CDR2 SYGVQD (reference sequence). V lost 4 bases and J 4 bases, leaving 8 bases between the germline ends. The CDR3 covers 13 residues. The CDR3 loop reads CASSGSGYNEQFF. CDR3 bases: TGCGCCAGCAGTGGAAGCGGATACAATGAGCAGTTCTTC.

This clone came up many times. The CDR3 loop is CAMLAGASTDTQYF. In DNA, the CDR3 is TGTGCCATGTTAGCGGGCGCTAGCACAGATACGCAGTATTTT. J is TRBJ2-3 and V is TRBV2, with TRBD2 matching over 7 bases. J lost 0 bases, V lost 10 bases, and 7 bases had no gene match. CDR1 and CDR2 from the germline V gene are SNHLY and FYNNEI. The CDR3 has 14 residues.

As concerns this clone: A much larger clonotype is one base distant, so this may be a read error. J is TRBJ1-6 and V is TRBV12-3 or TRBV12-4; TRBD1 might be the D (5 bases). CDR3 length: 14 residues. V was shortened by 11 bases and J by 8 bases, with 19 bases between the two germline ends. CDR3 amino acids: CAVSKQATHSPLHF. CDR3 sequence (DNA): TGTGCCGTCAGTAAACAGGCGACCCATTCACCCCTCCACTTT.

This clone was detected many times. The gene calls are TRBV7-9 and TRBJ1-3, with unresolved D. The CDR3 length is 13 residues. The germline V and J ends were trimmed by 7 bases and 0 bases, with 7 bases remaining between them. The germline V gene has CDR1 SEHNR and CDR2 FQNEAQ (reference sequence). CDR3 sequence: CASTRISGNTIYF. CDR3 DNA: TGTGCCAGCACCAGAATCTCTGGAAACACCATATATTTT.

This clone was found many times. J is TRBJ2-1 and V is TRBV6-2 or TRBV6-3; the match to TRBD2 covers 12 bases. V lost 6 bases to trimming and J lost 7 bases; unmatched junction nucleotides: 4. Germline V gene lookup returns CDR1 MNHEY and CDR2 SVGEGT. CDR3 length: 14 amino acids. For the CDR3, the DNA is TGTGCCAGCAGCGGACTAGCGGGACTAAATGAGCAGTTCTTC. As protein: CASSGLAGLNEQFF.

This clone was detected many times. The V gene is TRBV19, the J gene TRBJ2-2; D is possibly TRBD1 (5 bases). The V end was cut by 4 bases, the J end by 7 bases, with 13 bases between. Germline V lookup: CDR1 LNHDA, CDR2 SQIVND (reference sequence). This CDR3 comprises 14 residues. CDR3 bases: TGTGCCAGTAGTACGTTACAGGAAAGCGGGGAGCTGTTTTTT. It translates to CASSTLQESGELFF.